Below, 18 T cell receptor beta chains from the same sample are listed, as sequenced in a study of shared clonotypes between healthy human individuals. Produced via immunoSEQ multiplex PCR; TCRdb's table is partial and in-frame only. The top ten clones hold 0.7% to 0.95% of a sample with approximately 1,000,000 clones, 70% to 80% of them seen once. The specimen sequenced was memory CD4+ T cells from PBMCs. Regarding subset: CD45RA-negative fraction. The receptor set was obtained from a man aged 18 to 35 in good health. Some clones in this sample may be carry-over from other donors' samples.

The CDR3 here is CASTTSGAGLAKNIQYF. The DNA of the CDR3 is TGTGCCAGCACCACTTCGGGTGCGGGATTAGCCAAAAACATTCAGTACTTC. The rearrangement uses TRBV28 and TRBJ2-4, with D possibly TRBD2 on 6 matching bases. From germline, CDR1 is MDHEN and CDR2 SYDVKM. The CDR3 contains 17 residues. V was pared by 7 bases and J by 0 bases, with 19 bases between.

This sequence joins TRBV7-3 and TRBJ2-3; tentative D call: TRBD1 (5 bases). V lost 5 bases, J lost 4 bases, and 16 bases lay in between. CDR3 length: 15 amino acids. Germline V CDR1 and CDR2: SGHTA, FQGTGA. As DNA, the CDR3 is TGTGCCAGCAGCGACAGACCTTTGTCCCCAGATACGCAGTATTTT. It is translated as CASSDRPLSPDTQYF.

The chain couples TRBV27 to TRBJ2-7; 8 nucleotides align to TRBD1. The CDR3 extends over 12 amino acids. Germline V lookup: CDR1 MNHEY, CDR2 SMNVEV (reference sequence). V lost 3 bases and J lost 8; bases outside the gene matches: 3. For the CDR3, the DNA is TGTGCCAGCAGTTTTTCAGGGGGCAAGCAGTACTTC. Translation: CASSFSGGKQYF.

This rearrangement joins TRBV7-3 to TRBJ2-3; D is undetermined. The CDR3 has 12 residues. Between the trimmed V and J ends, which lost 5 bases and 4 bases, there was a span of 7 bases. Germline V gene lookup returns CDR1 SGHTA and CDR2 FQGTGA. The CDR3 loop is CASSDRADTQYF. CDR3 nucleotides: TGTGCCAGCAGCGATAGGGCAGATACGCAGTATTTT.

CDR3 nucleotide sequence: TGTGCCAGCACCTCCGGGGGAAAAAAAGAGGACACCTTC. Residues: CASTSGGKKEDTF. The chain uses TRBV25-1 and TRBJ1-2; TRBD1 might be the D (5 bases). V was pared by 7 bases and J by 12 bases, with 21 bases between. CDR3 length: 13 residues. Germline-derived CDR1 and CDR2 are MGHDK and SYGVNS.

The chain uses TRBV28 and TRBJ2-7; 7 bases align to TRBD1. V was clipped by 6 bases and J by 6 bases; unmatched bases: 8. Germline V gives CDR1 MDHEN, CDR2 SYDVKM. The CDR3 length is 13 residues. The CDR3 sequence: CASRGQTPGEQYF. The CDR3 DNA reads as TGTGCCAGCAGGGGACAGACACCCGGCGAGCAGTACTTC. Complete variable domain (other parts from reference TRBV28 and TRBJ2-7): DVKVTQSSRYLVKRTGEKVFLECVQDMDHENMFWYRQDPGLGLRLIYFSYDVKMKEKGDIPEGYSVSREKKERFSLILESASTNQTSMYLCASRGQTPGEQYFGPGTRLTVT.

The chain links TRBV25-1 to TRBJ1-2, with D possibly being TRBD1 (6 bases). V was cut by 1 base and J by 3 bases, with 12 bases left in between. CDR1 is MGHDK, CDR2 SYGVNS, per germline. The CDR3 sequence is 15 residues long. Written as DNA, the CDR3 is TGTGCCAGCAGTGAATTGGGCCCAGGGGACTATGGCTACACCTTC. Amino acids: CASSELGPGDYGYTF.

The rearrangement links TRBV2 to TRBJ1-2; D unresolved. Germline V gene lookup returns CDR1 SNHLY and CDR2 FYNNEI. The length of the CDR3 is 15 residues. The ends were cut back, 5 bases at V and 1 base at J, with 14 bases in the middle. DNA of the CDR3: TGTGCCAGCAGTAGGTCCAGCAACCTTAACTATGGCTACACCTTC. Protein product: CASSRSSNLNYGYTF.

The chain couples TRBV29-1 to TRBJ2-7; 8 bases are a match to TRBD2. Trimming at V came to 6 bases and at J to 3 bases, leaving 7 bases not matched to a gene. Germline V gene data show CDR1 as SQVTM and CDR2 as ANQGSEA. This CDR3 region has 13 residues. In DNA, the CDR3 is TGCAGCGTGGGGACTAGAGGAAGCTACGAGCAGTACTTC. Translating gives CSVGTRGSYEQYF.

Concerning this clone: Other DNA sequences in this sample translate to the same CDR3. The chain is built from TRBV28 and TRBJ1-2; D call uncertain. CDR1 and CDR2 (germline): MDHEN, SYDVKM. The CDR3 sequence is 13 residues long. Deletions cut 2 bases from V and 4 bases from J, with 8 bases between. CDR3 amino acids: CASSLREGYGYTF. The CDR3 region has the DNA TGTGCCAGCAGTTTAAGGGAAGGCTATGGCTACACCTTC.

This clone has only a few counts. This chain joins TRBV28 and TRBJ1-4; the D gene is possibly TRBD1 (5 bases). V was pared by 8 bases and J by 11 bases, with 21 bases between. The germline CDR1 and CDR2 sequences are MDHEN and SYDVKM. This CDR3 has 14 amino acids. CDR3 region: CASLRRSGVDKLFF. CDR3 nucleotide sequence: TGTGCCAGCTTGCGACGATCGGGGGTAGACAAACTGTTTTTT. The complete variable domain, with remaining parts taken from reference TRBV28 and TRBJ1-4, reads DVKVTQSSRYLVKRTGEKVFLECVQDMDHENMFWYRQDPGLGLRLIYFSYDVKMKEKGDIPEGYSVSREKKERFSLILESASTNQTSMYLCASLRRSGVDKLFFGSGTQLSVL.

The CDR3 protein is CASSPIPAAQETQYF. In DNA form, the CDR3 reads TGTGCCAGCTCACCCATTCCGGCAGCACAAGAGACCCAGTACTTC. The chain is built from TRBV18 and TRBJ2-5; no definite D call. The V and J ends lost 3 bases and 2 bases respectively, with 13 bases between them. The CDR3 has 15 residues. The germline gives CDR1 KGHSH, CDR2 LQKENI.

About this clone: Other nucleotide sequences from this sample produce the same CDR3. The gene calls are TRBV28 and TRBJ1-1; 7 bases agree with TRBD1. The V gene's germline CDR1 is MDHEN and CDR2 SYDVKM. V lost 6 bases to trimming and J lost 0 bases; unmatched junction nucleotides: 1. This CDR3 spans 13 amino acids. This CDR3 is CASRDRLNTEAFF. The DNA for the CDR3 is TGTGCCAGCAGGGACAGGTTGAACACTGAAGCTTTCTTT.

This clone was detected a few times. This chain joins TRBV27 and TRBJ2-7; D could derive from TRBD1 or TRBD2 (6 bases each). The V gene lost 5 bases and the J gene lost 1 base, with 21 bases spanning the gap. The germline V gene encodes CDR1 MNHEY and CDR2 SMNVEV (reference sequence). The CDR3 is made up of 17 amino acids. In DNA, the CDR3 is TGTGCCAGCAGTCCGGGGCCGGGGCGGGACAAATCCTACGAGCAGTACTTC. Its protein is CASSPGPGRDKSYEQYF.

This clone was seen only a few times. This chain uses TRBV28 with TRBJ1-3; tentative D call: TRBD1 (6 bases). The CDR3 totals 15 residues. The germline gives CDR1 MDHEN, CDR2 SYDVKM. The V and J ends lost 8 bases and 3 bases respectively, with 17 bases between them. CDR3 sequence (DNA): TGTGCCAGCGGATTACTCGGGGGGCGTGGAAACACCATATATTTT. Translating it yields CASGLLGGRGNTIYF.

The rearrangement uses TRBV6-5 and TRBJ1-2; no reliable D call. Trimming took off 2 bases at V and 2 bases at J, with 6 bases between the two ends. Per the germline V gene, CDR1 is MNHEY and CDR2 is SVGAGI. The CDR3 length is 13 residues. The DNA for the CDR3 is TGTGCCAGCAGTTACGGGGTCAACTATGGCTACACCTTC. Translation gives CASSYGVNYGYTF.

The CDR3 DNA reads TGTGCCAGCAGCTTGGTGGCCAGATCTGGGGCCAACGTCCTGACTTTC. As protein: CASSLVARSGANVLTF. The chain carries TRBV5-4 and TRBJ2-6; D is unclear. The length of the CDR3 is 16 residues. V lost 0 bases, J lost 1 base, and 8 bases lay in between. Germline V gene data show CDR1 as SGHNT and CDR2 as YYREEE (reference sequence).

The rearrangement links TRBV14 to TRBJ1-4, with no clear D. This CDR3 is built from 12 residues. Germline-derived CDR1 and CDR2 are SGHDN and FVKESK. V was trimmed by 1 base and J by 8 bases, leaving 5 bases between them. The chain's CDR3 is CASSQVIEKLFF. The CDR3 DNA reads TGTGCCAGCAGCCAAGTAATCGAAAAACTGTTTTTT.